These 11 T cell receptor beta chains were sequenced from one sample in a study of OX40 agonist ivuxolimab in advanced cancers. Libraries were built with the immunoSEQ multiplex PCR assay. This immuneACCESS table, as held by TCRdb, lists in-frame sequences with V and J called but not all clones. Of the missing ones, under half trace to an unresolved V gene in checked studies; the others have no known cause. Recorded for this sample are approximately 73,000 clones; about 89% of them occurred a single time. Approximately 12% of the sample belongs to the ten largest clones. Sequencing was performed on CD4+ or CD8+ T cells sorted from blood, taken in a trial of the OX40 agonist ivuxolimab. The receptors derive from an adult with an advanced solid tumor such as melanoma, head and neck, liver or kidney cancer.

This clone was found a few times. Other DNA sequences of this sample code for an identical CDR3. The chain uses TRBV6-4 and TRBJ2-2, with a weak D call TRBD2 (5 bases). V lost 2 bases to trimming and J lost 8 bases, with 9 bases between them. There are 13 residues in the CDR3. Germline V gene sequence: CDR1 MRHNA, CDR2 SNTAGT. The CDR3 region is CASSDRGTGELFF. The CDR3 region has the DNA TGTGCCAGCAGTGACCGGGGAACAGGGGAGCTGTTTTTT.

The rearrangement joins TRBV6-5 to TRBJ2-3; 9 bases are a match to TRBD1. CDR1 is MNHEY and CDR2 is SVGAGI in the germline V gene. The ends lost 4 bases at V and 6 bases at J; junction bases unmatched: 8. CDR3 length equals 15 residues. The CDR3 nucleotides read TGTGCCAGCAGTTCGGGACAGGGTGTTTTTGATACGCAGTATTTT. Its translation: CASSSGQGVFDTQYF.

The J gene is TRBJ2-1, the V gene TRBV5-6; 12 nucleotides line up with TRBD2. The CDR3 length is 16 residues. The V and J ends lost 3 bases and 4 bases, in that order; junction bases with no gene match: 5. Germline-derived CDR1 and CDR2 are SGHDT and YYEEEE. CDR3 bases: TGTGCCAGCAGCTCCGGAACTAGCGGGAGGTACAATGAGCAGTTCTTC. It translates to CASSSGTSGRYNEQFF. The whole variable domain, filled in from reference TRBV5-6 and TRBJ2-1, reads DAGVTQSPTHLIKTRGQQVTLRCSPKSGHDTVSWYQQALGQGPQFIFQYYEEEERQRGNFPDRFSGHQFPNYSSELNVNALLLGDSALYLCASSSGTSGRYNEQFFGPGTRLTVL.

The V call is TRBV29-1, the J call TRBJ2-1; 8 bases are shared with TRBD2. V shed 5 bases, J shed 7 bases, and the junction held 4 bases outside the gene matches. The germline gives CDR1 SQVTM, CDR2 ANQGSEA. CDR3 length: 12 amino acids. Here the CDR3 DNA reads TGCAGCGTTTACAGCGGGAGTAATGAGCAGTTCTTC. Its protein product is CSVYSGSNEQFF.

This clone was recorded only once. The chain recombines TRBV21-1 with TRBJ2-5; the table calls TRBD2, which could not be checked here. TRBV21-1 is noted as a pseudogene. The CDR3 has 16 residues. The chain's CDR3 is CASIHPSLAGEETQYF. DNA of the CDR3: TGTGCCAGCATCCACCCCTCACTAGCGGGGGAAGAGACCCAGTACTTC.

This chain uses TRBV11-3 with TRBJ2-1, with 7 bases that match TRBD2. Trimming removed 5 bases from V and 4 bases from J; junction bases left unmatched: 2. The germline gives CDR1 SGHNT, CDR2 YENEEA. There are 13 residues in the CDR3. CDR3 in amino acids: CASSRDYYNEQFF. The CDR3 region has the DNA TGTGCCAGCAGCCGGGACTATTACAATGAGCAGTTCTTC.

The V gene is TRBV19, the J gene TRBJ1-2; D not certain. The V end was cut by 1 base, the J end by 0 bases, with 9 bases between. The CDR3 has 15 residues. CDR1 and CDR2 from the germline V gene are LNHDA and SQIVND (reference sequence). DNA for the CDR3: TGTGCCAGTAGTATAGTTAGACAACCTAACTATGGCTACACCTTC. Its protein is CASSIVRQPNYGYTF.

This clone was found a few times. This chain connects TRBV4-1 to TRBJ1-5, with D perhaps TRBD1 (5 bases). CDR1 and CDR2 from the germline V gene are MGHRA and YSYEKL. The germline V and J ends were trimmed by 4 bases and 7 bases, with 20 bases remaining between them. The CDR3 loop spans 16 amino acids. The CDR3: CASSPNGDLPLQPQHF. The CDR3, as DNA: TGCGCCAGCAGCCCGAATGGGGACCTCCCCCTCCAGCCCCAGCATTTT.

V gene TRBV18 combines with J gene TRBJ2-5, with D uncertain. This CDR3 has 14 residues. The germline V and J ends were trimmed by 4 bases and 1 base, with 10 bases remaining between them. CDR1 is KGHSH, CDR2 LQKENI, per germline. The CDR3 DNA is TGTGCCAGCTCACTCCAAAAGCCCCAAGAGACCCAGTACTTC. It yields the protein CASSLQKPQETQYF.

The chain recombines TRBV18 with TRBJ2-2; D not resolved. The CDR3 has 15 residues. With 3 bases removed from V and 1 base from J, the gap between germline ends came to 9 bases. Germline CDR1 and CDR2: KGHSH and LQKENI. The CDR3 protein is CASSPDSVNTGELFF. The DNA for the CDR3 is TGTGCCAGCTCACCGGATTCAGTGAACACCGGGGAGCTGTTTTTT.

This rearrangement joins TRBV7-9 to TRBJ2-3; D is perhaps TRBD1 (6 bases). In germline, CDR1 is SEHNR, CDR2 FQNEAQ (reference sequence). The CDR3 consists of 16 residues. With 5 bases removed from V and 0 bases from J, the gap between germline ends came to 15 bases. In DNA, the CDR3 is TGTGCCAGCAGCCCCCGGACAGAGTATAGCACAGATACGCAGTATTTT. It specifies CASSPRTEYSTDTQYF. Variable domain in full (rest from reference TRBV7-9 and TRBJ2-3): DTGVSQNPRHKITKRGQNVTFRCDPISEHNRLYWYRQTLGQGPEFLTYFQNEAQLEKSRLLSDRFSAERPKGSFSTLEIQRTEQGDSAMYLCASSPRTEYSTDTQYFGPGTRLTVL.